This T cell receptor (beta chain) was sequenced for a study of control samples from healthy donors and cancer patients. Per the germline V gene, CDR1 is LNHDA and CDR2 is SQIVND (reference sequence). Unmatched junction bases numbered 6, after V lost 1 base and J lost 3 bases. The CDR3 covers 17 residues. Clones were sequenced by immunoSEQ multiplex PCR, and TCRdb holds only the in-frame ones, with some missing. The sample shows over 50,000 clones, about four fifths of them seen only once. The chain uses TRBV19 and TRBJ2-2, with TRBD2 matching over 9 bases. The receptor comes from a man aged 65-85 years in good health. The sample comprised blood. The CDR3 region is CASSIGPGLAYTGELFF. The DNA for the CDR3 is TGTGCCAGTAGTATAGGGCCGGGACTAGCTTACACCGGGGAGCTGTTTTTT.